This entry lists 25 T cell receptor beta chains sequenced from one sample in a study of PD-L1 blockade in urothelial cancer. Noted time point: pretreatment peripheral blood. Only in-frame clones appear in the TCRdb table, and some are missing; sequencing was by immunoSEQ multiplex PCR. This sample yields around 100,000 clones, of which 90% are seen a single time; around 1.5% belongs to the top ten. This specimen was PBMCs, taken around atezolizumab (anti-PD-L1) treatment. These TCRs come from a man in his fifties or sixties with urothelial cancer.

The chain combines TRBV4-2 with TRBJ2-5; 11 bases agree with TRBD2. The CDR3 has 15 amino acids. Germline loops: CDR1 LGHNA, CDR2 YNFKEQ. V lost 2 bases to trimming and J lost 5 bases; unmatched junction nucleotides: 4. CDR3 nucleotide sequence: TGTGCCAGCAGCCAACTAGCGGGAGGTGTGGAGACCCAGTACTTC. As protein: CASSQLAGGVETQYF.

This sequence joins TRBV7-2 and TRBJ2-5; 12 positions agree with TRBD2. V dropped 5 bases and J dropped 6; count of bases not matched to a gene: 7. Per the germline V gene, CDR1 is SGHTA and CDR2 is FQGNSA. CDR3 size: 15 residues. CDR3 loop: CASSPRLAGDKTQYF. The DNA for the CDR3 is TGTGCCAGCAGCCCCCGACTAGCGGGGGACAAGACCCAGTACTTC.

This clone turned up a few times. The DNA of the CDR3 is TGTGCCATAGGACAGGGAACTAATGAAAAACTGTTTTTT. Its protein is CAIGQGTNEKLFF. The chain has TRBV10-3 and TRBJ1-4, with 8 positions matching TRBD1. Trimming removed 9 bases from V and 1 base from J; junction bases left unmatched: 1. The CDR3 spans 13 residues. CDR1 ENHRY and CDR2 SYGVKD come from the germline V gene.

The CDR3 loop is CAWSVSGGQPQHF. The CDR3 DNA is TGTGCCTGGAGTGTTAGCGGTGGCCAGCCCCAGCATTTT. The chain recombines TRBV30 with TRBJ1-5; D call uncertain. The germline CDR1 and CDR2 sequences are GTSNPN and SVGIG (reference sequence). CDR3 length: 13 amino acids. V was trimmed by 0 bases and J by 7 bases, leaving 10 bases between them.

The chain is built from TRBV28 and TRBJ2-1; possible D gene TRBD2, 6 bases. Between the trimmed V and J ends, which lost 2 bases and 2 bases, there was a span of 10 bases. The CDR3 consists of 15 residues. The germline gives CDR1 MDHEN, CDR2 SYDVKM. The DNA of the CDR3 is TGTGCCAGCAGTTTAGGGGGGTCCGCCTACAATGAGCAGTTCTTC. Translated: CASSLGGSAYNEQFF. The full variable domain, in which reference TRBV28 and TRBJ2-1 provide the parts outside the CDR3, is DVKVTQSSRYLVKRTGEKVFLECVQDMDHENMFWYRQDPGLGLRLIYFSYDVKMKEKGDIPEGYSVSREKKERFSLILESASTNQTSMYLCASSLGGSAYNEQFFGPGTRLTVL.

To note about this clone: Germline and junction disagree at one end, which may indicate a read error. The chain joins TRBV9 to TRBJ2-3, with D perhaps matching TRBD1 (5 bases). From germline, CDR1 is SGDLS and CDR2 YYNGEE. This CDR3 has 13 amino acids. CDR3 amino acids: CATSTGQTDTQYF. The CDR3 DNA reads as TGTGCCACCAGCACAGGTCAAACAGATACGCAGTATTTT. The whole variable domain, remainder taken from reference TRBV9 and TRBJ2-3, is DSGVTQTPKHLITATGQRVTLRCSPRSGDLSVYWYQQSLDQGLQFLIQYYNGEERAKGNILERFSAQQFPDLHSELNLSSLELGDSALYFCATSTGQTDTQYFGPGTRLTVL.

J is TRBJ2-7 and V is TRBV6-1; no clear D. CDR1 is MNHNS and CDR2 is SASEGT in the germline V gene. The CDR3 spans 11 residues. Trimming pared 10 bases from V and 3 bases from J, leaving 10 bases between. The CDR3 protein is CATADNYEQYF. DNA of the CDR3: TGTGCCACCGCCGACAACTACGAGCAGTACTTC.

The chain links TRBV7-2 to TRBJ1-6, with TRBD1 identical over 8 bases. With 3 bases clipped from V and 7 bases from J, the junction kept 5 bases outside the gene matches. Germline CDR1 SGHTA, CDR2 FQGNSA. The CDR3 is made up of 15 amino acids. CDR3 sequence (DNA): TGTGCCAGCAGCTTGACAGGGGATGGGAATTCACCCCTCCACTTT. Protein sequence: CASSLTGDGNSPLHF.

This sequence joins TRBV29-1 and TRBJ1-2; D unresolved. Per the germline V gene, CDR1 is SQVTM and CDR2 is ANQGSEA. The length of the CDR3 is 14 residues. The V end was cut by 4 bases, the J end by 5 bases, with 17 bases between. The chain's CDR3 is CSVAQVSEVYGYTF. The CDR3 DNA sequence: TGCAGCGTTGCCCAAGTTTCTGAGGTTTATGGCTACACCTTC.

The gene calls are TRBV6-6 and TRBJ1-5; D remains unclear. The CDR3 extends over 13 amino acids. The germline gives CDR1 MNHNY, CDR2 SVGAGI (reference sequence). V was cut by 6 bases and J by 4 bases, with 10 bases left in between. The CDR3 nucleotides read TGTGCCAGCAGGAAAACTAGTAATCAGCCCCAGCATTTT. Protein: CASRKTSNQPQHF.

The chain couples TRBV6-1 to TRBJ2-5, with 8 bases aligning to TRBD2. The germline V gene has CDR1 MNHNS and CDR2 SASEGT. This CDR3 comprises 14 residues. Germline trimming cut 9 bases from V and 4 bases from J; bases unmatched to any gene: 10. The CDR3 reads CASTGTSGGETQYF. The CDR3 region has the DNA TGTGCCAGTACCGGGACTAGTGGGGGAGAGACCCAGTACTTC.

This clone was detected a few times. This sequence joins TRBV5-1 and TRBJ1-1, with a tentative D call TRBD1 (5 bases). This CDR3 region has 12 residues. V was clipped by 0 bases and J by 8 bases, with 8 bases between them. Per germline, CDR1 SGHRS and CDR2 YFSETQ. Here the CDR3 reads CASSLGQTEAFF. The CDR3, as DNA: TGCGCCAGCAGCTTGGGACAGACAGAAGCTTTCTTT.

The gene calls are TRBV6-6 and TRBJ2-3; D is perhaps TRBD1 (6 bases). The CDR3 is 16 amino acids. CDR1 MNHNY and CDR2 SVGAGI come from the germline V gene (reference sequence). V shed 8 bases and J shed 0 bases, with 18 bases lying between them. The CDR3 nucleotides are TGTGCCAGCTCCGACAGGTTTATCTCGAGCACAGATACGCAGTATTTT. It translates to CASSDRFISSTDTQYF.

In its sample, this clone was seen once. This chain uses TRBV7-2 with TRBJ2-5, with 8 bases lining up with TRBD2. CDR1 and CDR2 from the germline V gene are SGHTA and FQGNSA. After removal of 5 bases from V and 4 bases from J, the junction contained 6 bases not matched to a gene. The CDR3 is 14 amino acids. The CDR3 nucleotides are TGTGCCAGCAGCCGATCGGGGGGGCGAGAGACCCAGTACTTC. Translation gives CASSRSGGRETQYF. Together with reference TRBV7-2 and TRBJ2-5, the CDR3 gives the full variable domain: GAGVSQSPSNKVTEKGKDVELRCDPISGHTALYWYRQSLGQGLEFLIYFQGNSAPDKSGLPSDRFSAERTGGSVSTLTIQRTQQEDSAVYLCASSRSGGRETQYFGPGTRLLVL.

The V call is TRBV19, the J call TRBJ1-2; TRBD1 is a possible D gene (6 bases). From germline, CDR1 is LNHDA and CDR2 SQIVND (reference sequence). The CDR3 has 12 amino acids. Trimming removed 7 bases at V and 4 bases at J, with 10 bases between. Here the CDR3 reads CASTLTGYGYTF. The CDR3 DNA is TGTGCCAGTACCCTGACAGGCTATGGCTACACCTTC.

This chain joins TRBV5-1 and TRBJ1-6, with 8 bases that match TRBD1. This CDR3 has 14 residues. The germline CDR1 and CDR2 sequences are SGHRS and YFSETQ. V lost 4 bases to trimming and J lost 6 bases; unmatched junction nucleotides: 3. The CDR3 here is CASSMTGANSPLHF. The CDR3 coding sequence is TGCGCCAGCAGCATGACAGGGGCTAATTCACCCCTCCACTTT.

The V call is TRBV5-5, the J call TRBJ2-2; 9 nucleotides agree with TRBD1. V lost 3 bases and J lost 6; bases outside the gene matches: 3. Germline V gene sequence: CDR1 SGHKS, CDR2 YYEKEE (reference sequence). The CDR3 contains 14 residues. The CDR3: CASSSDRGPGELFF. DNA of the CDR3: TGTGCCAGCAGCTCGGACAGGGGCCCCGGGGAGCTGTTTTTT.

The genes are TRBV4-2 and TRBJ2-1, with unresolved D. The V and J ends lost 4 bases and 4 bases respectively, with 8 bases between them. The CDR3 length is 13 residues. Germline values: CDR1 LGHNA, CDR2 YNFKEQ. CDR3 loop: CASSPYKYNEQFF. CDR3 nucleotides: TGTGCCAGCAGCCCCTATAAATACAATGAGCAGTTCTTC.

The count of this clone is one. This chain links TRBV28 with TRBJ2-3; 10 bases map to TRBD2. The CDR3 is 13 amino acids. With V trimmed by 5 bases and J by 10 bases, 6 bases remained unmatched. Germline loops: CDR1 MDHEN, CDR2 SYDVKM. The CDR3 sequence is CASSTSGTLAQYF. Here the CDR3 DNA reads TGTGCCAGCAGTACTAGCGGGACTCTGGCGCAGTATTTT.

The chain uses TRBV7-9 and TRBJ2-5; 7 bases match TRBD2. CDR3 length equals 15 residues. Germline values: CDR1 SEHNR, CDR2 FQNEAQ (reference sequence). V gave up 1 base and J gave up 1 base; unmatched junction bases: 3. CDR3 sequence (DNA): TGTGCCAGCAGCTTAGTGGGGGGGGGCCAAGAGACCCAGTACTTC. Protein: CASSLVGGGQETQYF.

The chain joins TRBV9 to TRBJ2-7, with a weak D call TRBD2 (6 bases). V was pared by 0 bases and J by 2 bases, with 12 bases between. In germline, CDR1 is SGDLS, CDR2 YYNGEE. This CDR3 is built from 15 residues. The CDR3 coding sequence is TGTGCCAGCAGCGTAGGTCCGGGAGCGGCCTACGAGCAGTACTTC. This codes for CASSVGPGAAYEQYF.

The rearrangement links TRBV9 to TRBJ2-6, with D tentatively TRBD2 (5 bases). Per germline, CDR1 SGDLS and CDR2 YYNGEE. Trimming took off 7 bases at V and 0 bases at J, with 14 bases between the two ends. The CDR3 runs 16 residues. The CDR3 bases are TGTGCCAGCGCCCGAGGAGGAGTCTCTGGGGCCAACGTCCTGACTTTC. Its protein product is CASARGGVSGANVLTF.

The rearrangement links TRBV9 to TRBJ2-7; TRBD1 is a possible D gene (5 bases). The CDR3 covers 14 residues. From germline, CDR1 is SGDLS and CDR2 YYNGEE. The V and J ends lost 0 bases and 2 bases respectively, with 9 bases between them. The CDR3 DNA follows: TGTGCCAGCAGCGTAGCAGGGATTCCCTACGAGCAGTACTTC. Protein sequence: CASSVAGIPYEQYF.

This chain links TRBV9 with TRBJ1-4; TRBD1 matches 10 bases. Germline trimming cut 3 bases from V and 9 bases from J; bases unmatched to any gene: 8. The CDR3 contains 15 residues. Germline lookup yields CDR1 SGDLS and CDR2 YYNGEE. The CDR3 spells CASSARGQGWQKLFF. CDR3 bases: TGTGCCAGCAGCGCGAGGGGACAGGGGTGGCAAAAACTGTTTTTT.

The chain recombines TRBV7-2 with TRBJ2-1, with 12 bases aligning to TRBD2. The CDR3 has 15 amino acids. V shed 5 bases and J 4 bases; nucleotides not matched to a gene: 3. The V gene's germline CDR1 is SGHTA and CDR2 FQGNSA. The CDR3 DNA is TGTGCCAGCAGCCCTAGCGGGGGGGTATACAATGAGCAGTTCTTC. Amino acid sequence: CASSPSGGVYNEQFF.